The following is a T cell receptor beta chain sequence with its context. The source of the sample is a study of T cells in Graves' hyperthyroidism and ophthalmopathy. Study overall: Specimen type is peripheral blood, collected at initial diagnosis prior to any treatment.

Template material for amplifying TCR beta CDR3 regions consisted of RNA transcripts. First-round RT-PCR targeting the TCR CDR3 was performed with the HTBI primer set. TCRdb ran MiXCR on the multiplex PCR reads and lists one entry per CDR3 protein. The table includes under 600,000 distinct CDR3 sequences, more than 15% detected once. V lost 7 bases and J lost 1; bases outside the gene matches: 6. From germline, CDR1 is DFQATT and CDR2 SNEGSKA (reference sequence). CDR3 length: 14 amino acids. This rearrangement joins TRBV20-1 to TRBJ1-4; 7 bases are a match to TRBD1. The TCR was taken from a woman aged 40-49 years with Graves' ophthalmopathy. Sequenced: blood. The CDR3 sequence is CSVRHRGTNEKLFF. In DNA form, the CDR3 reads TGCAGTGTTCGGCACAGGGGAACTAATGAAAAACTGTTTTTT.